This note documents a single T cell receptor (beta chain) sequence. These data originate in a study of T cell changes during pregnancy in multiple sclerosis. The V and J ends lost 3 bases and 2 bases respectively, with 25 bases between them. CDR3 length: 19 residues. Germline CDR1 is MDHEN and CDR2 is SYDVKM. Some clones are missing from TCRdb's copy, which holds only in-frame ones; the method was immunoSEQ multiplex PCR. In the table there are 30,000 to 40,000 clones, over 75% of which are singletons. The TCR sequence derives from a female donor with multiple sclerosis, enrolled in a pregnancy study. This chain uses TRBV28 with TRBJ1-2, with unresolved D. The sample here was CD8+ T cells from peripheral blood mononuclear cells, taken in the second trimester of pregnancy. The chain's CDR3 is CASSFSLGRALFGNYGYTF. The CDR3 nucleotides read TGTGCCAGCAGTTTTTCTCTGGGGAGGGCGCTATTCGGCAACTATGGCTACACCTTC.